Listed below are T cell receptor beta chains from one sample, sequenced in a study of blood T cell repertoires in COVID-19. The protocol was immunoSEQ multiplex PCR, while the TCRdb copy is restricted to in-frame clones and leaves out a portion. The sample carries over 65,000 clones, just under 80% recorded once. What was sequenced was peripheral blood. The receptor source for this set is a man in his sixties with COVID-19, enrolled during active disease. CDR3s include the opening cysteine and the closing phenylalanine or tryptophan. The D gene is left open where the match is weak. Clone size is stated in some rows and not others, as once, few, many or a class when expanded.

D gene: .; V gene: TRBV6-5; CDR3 length: 11; J gene: TRBJ2-7; clone size: .; CDR3 protein: CASSPKDNPYF; CDR3 DNA: TGTGCCAGCAGCCCGAAGGACAATCCGTACTTC
D gene: .; V gene: TRBV27; CDR3 length: 15; J gene: TRBJ1-4; clone size: .; CDR3 protein: CASSLRGTFNEKLFF; CDR3 DNA: TGTGCCAGCAGTTTGAGAGGGACATTTAATGAAAAACTGTTTTTT
D gene: TRBD1; V gene: TRBV7-3; CDR3 length: 13; J gene: TRBJ2-1; clone size: .; CDR3 protein: CASSSTGDHEQFF; CDR3 DNA: TGTGCCAGCAGCTCGACAGGGGACCATGAGCAGTTCTTC
D gene: TRBD2; V gene: TRBV2; CDR3 length: 16; J gene: TRBJ2-7; clone size: .; CDR3 protein: CASSGFSGGNTYEQYF; CDR3 DNA: TGTGCCAGCAGTGGGTTCTCGGGGGGAAATACCTACGAGCAGTACTTC
D gene: .; V gene: TRBV10-2; CDR3 length: 13; J gene: TRBJ1-1; clone size: .; CDR3 protein: CASSTQSNTEAFF; CDR3 DNA: TGCGCCAGCAGTACACAGTCAAACACTGAAGCTTTCTTT
D gene: TRBD2; V gene: TRBV3-1/TRBV3-2; CDR3 length: 15; J gene: TRBJ2-2; clone size: few; CDR3 protein: CASSPRTSGTGELFF; CDR3 DNA: TGTGCCAGCAGCCCACGGACTAGCGGGACCGGGGAGCTGTTTTTT
D gene: .; V gene: TRBV29-1; CDR3 length: 13; J gene: TRBJ1-1; clone size: .; CDR3 protein: CSALTSGNTEAFF; CDR3 DNA: TGCAGCGCTCTTACTTCAGGGAACACTGAAGCTTTCTTT
D gene: TRBD2; V gene: TRBV15; CDR3 length: 16; J gene: TRBJ2-1; clone size: .; CDR3 protein: CATSSLGVAGDNEQFF; CDR3 DNA: TGTGCCACCAGCAGCCTAGGGGTAGCGGGGGACAATGAGCAGTTCTTC
D gene: .; V gene: TRBV10-3; CDR3 length: 15; J gene: TRBJ1-6; clone size: few; CDR3 protein: CATQGGGSYNSPLHF; CDR3 DNA: TGTGCCACCCAGGGAGGGGGGAGTTATAATTCACCCCTCCACTTT
D gene: .; V gene: TRBV9; CDR3 length: 17; J gene: TRBJ2-3; clone size: .; CDR3 protein: CASSSGWFAGSTDTQYF; CDR3 DNA: TGTGCCAGCAGCTCCGGCTGGTTCGCGGGGAGCACAGATACGCAGTATTTT
D gene: TRBD1; V gene: TRBV9; CDR3 length: 14; J gene: TRBJ1-2; clone size: .; CDR3 protein: CASSEGQLDYGYTF; CDR3 DNA: TGTGCCAGCAGCGAGGGACAGTTAGATTATGGCTACACCTTC
D gene: TRBD1; V gene: TRBV2; CDR3 length: 15; J gene: TRBJ1-6; clone size: .; CDR3 protein: CASSPRDRAGSPLHF; CDR3 DNA: TGTGCCAGCAGCCCCCGGGACAGGGCCGGATCACCCCTCCACTTT
D gene: .; V gene: TRBV14; CDR3 length: 15; J gene: TRBJ1-3; clone size: .; CDR3 protein: CASSQDAGFGNTIYF; CDR3 DNA: TGTGCCAGCAGCCAAGATGCAGGCTTTGGAAACACCATATATTTT
D gene: TRBD2; V gene: TRBV18; CDR3 length: 14; J gene: TRBJ2-1; clone size: .; CDR3 protein: CASSGTSGRIEQFF; CDR3 DNA: TGTGCCAGCTCCGGGACTAGCGGGAGGATTGAGCAGTTCTTC
D gene: .; V gene: TRBV29-1; CDR3 length: 14; J gene: TRBJ2-4; clone size: .; CDR3 protein: CSFQKEGGSNIQYF; CDR3 DNA: TGCAGCTTTCAAAAGGAGGGTGGGTCGAACATTCAGTACTTC
D gene: .; V gene: TRBV5-8; CDR3 length: 14; J gene: TRBJ2-5; clone size: .; CDR3 protein: CASSLVPGLETQYF; CDR3 DNA: TGTGCCAGCAGCTTGGTTCCGGGACTGGAGACCCAGTACTTC
D gene: .; V gene: TRBV12-3/TRBV12-4; CDR3 length: 11; J gene: TRBJ1-2; clone size: .; CDR3 protein: CASSWGLLCTF; CDR3 DNA: TGTGCCAGCAGTTGGGGGCTACTGTGCACCTTC
D gene: TRBD2; V gene: TRBV3-1/TRBV3-2; CDR3 length: 15; J gene: TRBJ2-7; clone size: few; CDR3 protein: CASSQTSGPLYEQYF; CDR3 DNA: TGTGCCAGCAGCCAGACTAGCGGGCCGCTCTACGAGCAGTACTTC
D gene: TRBD1; V gene: TRBV14; CDR3 length: 14; J gene: TRBJ1-2; clone size: .; CDR3 protein: CASSQDYGTGTYTF; CDR3 DNA: TGTGCCAGCAGCCAAGATTATGGGACAGGGACCTACACCTTC
D gene: .; V gene: TRBV20-1; CDR3 length: 11; J gene: TRBJ2-1; clone size: .; CDR3 protein: CSASDMSEQFF; CDR3 DNA: TGCAGTGCTAGCGATATGAGTGAGCAGTTCTTC
D gene: TRBD2; V gene: TRBV10-2; CDR3 length: 13; J gene: TRBJ2-7; clone size: .; CDR3 protein: CASSRLAGYEQYF; CDR3 DNA: TGCGCCAGCAGTCGACTAGCGGGCTACGAGCAGTACTTC
D gene: TRBD1; V gene: TRBV6-5; CDR3 length: 15; J gene: TRBJ2-3; clone size: .; CDR3 protein: CASSYGTGDTDTQYF; CDR3 DNA: TGTGCCAGCAGTTACGGGACAGGAGACACAGATACGCAGTATTTT
D gene: TRBD2; V gene: TRBV11-3; CDR3 length: 14; J gene: TRBJ2-1; clone size: .; CDR3 protein: CASSLAPTSSEQFF; CDR3 DNA: TGTGCCAGCAGCTTAGCTCCGACTAGCAGTGAGCAGTTCTTC
D gene: TRBD1; V gene: TRBV11-2; CDR3 length: 15; J gene: TRBJ2-5; clone size: .; CDR3 protein: CASSFDRGLQETQYF; CDR3 DNA: TGTGCCAGCAGCTTTGACAGGGGGCTCCAAGAGACCCAGTACTTC
D gene: TRBD2; V gene: TRBV10-3; CDR3 length: 16; J gene: TRBJ2-1; clone size: once; CDR3 protein: CAISEAGTSAYNEQFF; CDR3 DNA: TGTGCCATCAGTGAGGCCGGGACTAGCGCTTACAATGAGCAGTTCTTC
D gene: TRBD1; V gene: TRBV27; CDR3 length: 15; J gene: TRBJ2-7; clone size: .; CDR3 protein: CASSLSGQGTYEQYF; CDR3 DNA: TGTGCCAGCAGTTTATCGGGACAGGGGACCTACGAGCAGTACTTC
D gene: TRBD1; V gene: TRBV11-2; CDR3 length: 15; J gene: TRBJ2-2; clone size: .; CDR3 protein: CASSPQGQGPGELFF; CDR3 DNA: TGTGCCAGCAGCCCCCAGGGACAGGGGCCCGGGGAGCTGTTTTTT
D gene: TRBD1; V gene: TRBV9; CDR3 length: 15; J gene: TRBJ1-4; clone size: .; CDR3 protein: CASSATGQGYEKLFF; CDR3 DNA: TGTGCCAGCAGCGCCACCGGACAGGGCTATGAAAAACTGTTTTTT
D gene: .; V gene: TRBV19; CDR3 length: 16; J gene: TRBJ1-2; clone size: .; CDR3 protein: CASTLLQAGWAYGYTF; CDR3 DNA: TGTGCCAGTACCCTCCTTCAGGCAGGTTGGGCTTATGGCTACACCTTC
D gene: .; V gene: TRBV9; CDR3 length: 13; J gene: TRBJ2-7; clone size: .; CDR3 protein: CASSGGGLPEQYF; CDR3 DNA: TGTGCCAGCAGCGGAGGAGGGCTCCCCGAGCAGTACTTC
D gene: TRBD1; V gene: TRBV9; CDR3 length: 15; J gene: TRBJ2-5; clone size: .; CDR3 protein: CASSTGQGGRETQYF; CDR3 DNA: TGTGCCAGCAGCACCGGACAGGGGGGGCGAGAGACCCAGTACTTC
D gene: .; V gene: TRBV30; CDR3 length: 13; J gene: TRBJ2-6; clone size: .; CDR3 protein: CAWSSSGANVLTF; CDR3 DNA: TGTGCCTGGAGCAGCTCTGGGGCCAACGTCCTGACTTTC
D gene: .; V gene: TRBV7-3; CDR3 length: 11; J gene: TRBJ2-7; clone size: few; CDR3 protein: CASSNGYEQYF; CDR3 DNA: TGTGCCAGCAGCAACGGTTACGAGCAGTACTTC
D gene: .; V gene: TRBV5-4; CDR3 length: 16; J gene: TRBJ2-2; clone size: .; CDR3 protein: CASSLVVGLNTGELFF; CDR3 DNA: TGTGCCAGCAGCTTGGTGGTAGGACTGAACACCGGGGAGCTGTTTTTT
D gene: .; V gene: TRBV10-3; CDR3 length: 12; J gene: TRBJ1-1; clone size: .; CDR3 protein: CAISGRDTEAFF; CDR3 DNA: TGTGCCATCAGTGGCCGGGACACTGAAGCTTTCTTT
D gene: .; V gene: TRBV30; CDR3 length: 15; J gene: TRBJ1-5; clone size: .; CDR3 protein: CAWSVSPPGNQPQHF; CDR3 DNA: TGTGCCTGGAGTGTATCCCCCCCGGGCAATCAGCCCCAGCATTTT
D gene: TRBD1; V gene: TRBV7-9; CDR3 length: 15; J gene: TRBJ1-3; clone size: .; CDR3 protein: CASSPGTGPGNTIYF; CDR3 DNA: TGTGCCAGCAGCCCTGGGACAGGCCCTGGAAACACCATATATTTT
D gene: .; V gene: TRBV5-6; CDR3 length: 15; J gene: TRBJ2-1; clone size: .; CDR3 protein: CASSLGPNSYNEQFF; CDR3 DNA: TGTGCCAGCAGCTTGGGTCCTAACTCCTACAATGAGCAGTTCTTC
D gene: TRBD2; V gene: TRBV5-1; CDR3 length: 17; J gene: TRBJ2-3; clone size: .; CDR3 protein: CASSLVRGGAEYDTQYF; CDR3 DNA: TGCGCCAGCAGCTTGGTCCGCGGGGGGGCCGAGTATGATACGCAGTATTTT
D gene: TRBD2; V gene: TRBV3-1/TRBV3-2; CDR3 length: 17; J gene: TRBJ2-3; clone size: .; CDR3 protein: CASSQAGTSGGADTQYF; CDR3 DNA: TGTGCCAGCAGCCAAGCTGGGACTAGCGGGGGCGCAGATACGCAGTATTTT
D gene: TRBD1; V gene: TRBV13; CDR3 length: 20; J gene: TRBJ1-3; clone size: few; CDR3 protein: CASSTGDASDRPHAGNTIYF; CDR3 DNA: TGTGCCAGCAGCACCGGGGATGCCTCGGACAGGCCCCACGCTGGAAACACCATATATTTT
D gene: .; V gene: TRBV5-4; CDR3 length: 15; J gene: TRBJ2-3; clone size: .; CDR3 protein: CASSGNRDEADTQYF; CDR3 DNA: TGTGCCAGCAGCGGAAACAGGGATGAGGCAGATACGCAGTATTTT
D gene: .; V gene: TRBV11-3; CDR3 length: 12; J gene: TRBJ1-1; clone size: .; CDR3 protein: CASSPGDTEAFF; CDR3 DNA: TGTGCCAGCAGCCCGGGGGACACTGAAGCTTTCTTT
D gene: .; V gene: TRBV7-2; CDR3 length: 16; J gene: TRBJ1-6; clone size: many; CDR3 protein: CASSLVPGLANSPLHF; CDR3 DNA: TGTGCCAGCAGCTTAGTGCCGGGTTTGGCTAATTCACCCCTCCACTTT
D gene: TRBD1; V gene: TRBV29-1; CDR3 length: 14; J gene: TRBJ1-1; clone size: .; CDR3 protein: CSVGAGGAEAEAFF; CDR3 DNA: TGCAGCGTTGGGGCAGGGGGCGCTGAGGCTGAAGCTTTCTTT
D gene: TRBD1; V gene: TRBV19; CDR3 length: 13; J gene: TRBJ1-2; clone size: .; CDR3 protein: CASKGQANYGYTF; CDR3 DNA: TGTGCCAGTAAAGGACAGGCTAACTATGGCTACACCTTC
D gene: .; V gene: TRBV4-2; CDR3 length: 17; J gene: TRBJ1-4; clone size: .; CDR3 protein: CASSPEGIRTTNEKLFF; CDR3 DNA: TGTGCCAGCAGCCCTGAGGGAATTCGAACTACTAATGAAAAACTGTTTTTT